This TCR beta chain was sequenced during a study of blood T cell repertoires in COVID-19. Study in general: Samples taken during acute and convalescent COVID-19 were collected in the United States, Italy and Spain. PBMCs, B-cell-depleted T cells, or T cells provided the cDNA or gDNA that made up the material.

The CDR3 is made up of 16 amino acids. J lost 6 bases, V lost 4 bases, and 6 bases had no gene match. Germline loops: CDR1 LGHDT, CDR2 YNNKEL (reference sequence). Original methodology: Scientists estimated how many nucleated cells there were by amplifying reference gene primers. Clones were read by immunoSEQ multiplex PCR, and TCRdb kept only the in-frame ones, dropping some. That table gives V, J and clone size, and the DNA gave D and trimming. The data show under 300,000 clones, around 90% seen once. The TCR originated in a man aged 55 to 70 who had recovered from COVID-19. The V gene is TRBV3-1 (or the pseudogene TRBV3-2), the J gene TRBJ2-1; 13 positions agree with TRBD2. The sequenced sample was peripheral blood. CDR3 coding DNA: TGTGCCAGCAGCCTAAGGACTAGCGGGGGTTTCAATGAGCAGTTCTTC. It yields the protein CASSLRTSGGFNEQFF.